The 29 T cell receptor beta chains reported below all come from one sample, sequenced in a study of cytomegalovirus exposure and HLA in healthy donors. 13 Jbeta primers and 60 Vbeta primers were used for the PCR. Measured with immunoSEQ multiplex PCR; TCRdb has only the in-frame clones, and not every one. Found here are about 150,000 clones, roughly four fifths of them singletons; the top ten hold about 1.3%. The sequencing input was PBMCs. The receptors shown here come from a man younger than 35 in good health and CMV-seronegative.

V gene TRBV4-1 combines with J gene TRBJ2-3; 8 nucleotides agree with TRBD2. The CDR3 contains 16 residues. V shed 7 bases and J 6 bases; nucleotides not matched to a gene: 15. Germline CDR1 MGHRA, CDR2 YSYEKL. CDR3 region: CASNPGGAGDMDTQYF. CDR3 DNA: TGCGCCAGCAACCCGGGGGGAGCGGGAGATATGGATACGCAGTATTTT.

This clone came up a few times. This sequence joins TRBV10-1 and TRBJ2-5, with D uncertain. The germline gives CDR1 WNHNN, CDR2 SYGVQD (reference sequence). The CDR3 has 12 residues. With 8 bases removed from V and 5 bases from J, the gap between germline ends came to 12 bases. CDR3 in amino acids: CASGPSRETQYF. The CDR3 DNA reads TGCGCCAGCGGTCCCTCCCGGGAGACCCAGTACTTC.

The chain joins TRBV4-3 to TRBJ2-5; the match to TRBD1 covers 7 bases. V lost 0 bases to trimming and J lost 1 base; unmatched junction nucleotides: 5. Germline values: CDR1 LGHNA, CDR2 YSLEER. The CDR3 is 16 residues long. The CDR3 nucleotides read TGCGCCAGCAGCCAAGAGTATTGGGACAGCCAAGAGACCCAGTACTTC. It specifies CASSQEYWDSQETQYF.

The CDR3 protein is CASSRQGGRYGYTF. For the CDR3, the DNA is TGTGCCAGCAGTCGGCAAGGGGGCCGCTATGGCTACACCTTC. This chain links TRBV6-5 with TRBJ1-2; TRBD1 aligns across 7 bases. Germline values: CDR1 MNHEY, CDR2 SVGAGI. V was pared by 5 bases and J by 4 bases, with 7 bases of the junction left unmatched. This CDR3 contains 14 residues.

This clone has a handful of counts. The genes are TRBV6-5 and TRBJ1-5; possibly TRBD1 for D (6 bases). Germline-derived CDR1 and CDR2 are MNHEY and SVGAGI. The CDR3 is 14 residues long. V was shortened by 6 bases and J by 5 bases, with 14 bases between the two germline ends. The CDR3 DNA is TGTGCCAGCAGCCCCGACAGGAGCGATCAGCCCCAGCATTTT. Translation: CASSPDRSDQPQHF.

V usage is TRBV5-1 and J usage is TRBJ2-3; the match to TRBD2 covers 9 bases. The CDR3 consists of 14 residues. Germline CDR1 reads SGHRS; CDR2 reads YFSETQ. Trimming at V came to 7 bases and at J to 1 base, leaving 4 bases not matched to a gene. DNA of the CDR3: TGCGCCAGCCGTAGCGGGAGCGGCACAGATACGCAGTATTTT. Protein: CASRSGSGTDTQYF.

Many counts were recorded for this clone. The chain is built from TRBV7-2 and TRBJ1-2; 7 nucleotides line up with TRBD1. CDR1 and CDR2 (germline): SGHTA, FQGNSA. V lost 1 base and J lost 9; bases outside the gene matches: 5. The CDR3 has 13 residues. CDR3 sequence (DNA): TGTGCCAGCAGCTTAGTGGAGGGGGCGAGCTACACCTTC. Amino acids: CASSLVEGASYTF. Full variable domain (remainder filled in from reference TRBV7-2 and TRBJ1-2): GAGVSQSPSNKVTEKGKDVELRCDPISGHTALYWYRQSLGQGLEFLIYFQGNSAPDKSGLPSDRFSAERTGGSVSTLTIQRTQQEDSAVYLCASSLVEGASYTFGSGTRLTVV.

V is TRBV10-3 and J is TRBJ2-1; 7 bases fit TRBD1. The CDR3 has 19 amino acids. Germline CDR1 ENHRY, CDR2 SYGVKD. V was clipped by 0 bases and J by 1 base; unmatched bases: 12. CDR3 in amino acids: CAISESDGGQVVSYNEQFF. The CDR3 nucleotides are TGTGCCATCAGTGAGTCGGATGGAGGACAGGTAGTGTCCTACAATGAGCAGTTCTTC.

A word on this clone: It differs at one base from a far larger clone, so likely a read error. The gene calls are TRBV6-6 and TRBJ1-4; 10 bases match TRBD1. The CDR3 consists of 15 residues. CDR1 MNHNY and CDR2 SVGAGI come from the germline V gene (reference sequence). This chain's CDR3 is CASSEETGGTEKLLF. For the CDR3, the DNA is TGTGCCAGCAGTGAGGAGACAGGGGGCACGGAAAAACTGCTTTTT.

This clone was picked up a small number of times. The V call is TRBV15, the J call TRBJ2-3, with TRBD2 matching over 11 bases. The length of the CDR3 is 16 residues. CDR1 is LNHNV, CDR2 YYDKDF, per germline (reference sequence). V shed 0 bases, J shed 6 bases, and the junction held 5 bases outside the gene matches. CDR3 sequence reads: CATSRDLAGGSDTQYF. The CDR3 nucleotides are TGTGCCACCAGCAGAGATCTAGCGGGAGGATCTGATACGCAGTATTTT.

The chain links TRBV6-1 to TRBJ1-6, with unresolved D. This CDR3 spans 13 amino acids. V was cut by 2 bases and J by 8 bases, with 7 bases left in between. Per the germline V gene, CDR1 is MNHNS and CDR2 is SASEGT. CDR3 loop: CASSEISDSPLHF. The CDR3 nucleotides are TGTGCCAGCAGTGAAATCTCGGATTCACCCCTCCACTTT.

The V gene is TRBV10-3, the J gene TRBJ2-7, with D possibly matching TRBD1 (5 bases). The V and J ends lost 0 bases and 2 bases respectively, with 5 bases between them. Germline V gives CDR1 ENHRY, CDR2 SYGVKD. The length of the CDR3 is 13 residues. The CDR3 is CAISESTAYEQYF. The CDR3 DNA reads TGTGCCATCAGTGAGTCGACAGCCTACGAGCAGTACTTC.

This chain connects TRBV6-5 to TRBJ2-5, with TRBD2 matching over 9 bases. J was trimmed by 4 bases and V by 6 bases; bases with no gene match: 6. This CDR3 is 14 amino acids long. Germline CDR1 is MNHEY and CDR2 is SVGAGI. The CDR3 DNA reads as TGTGCCAGCAGGTCAGCGGGAGGAGGAGAGACCCAGTACTTC. Translated: CASRSAGGGETQYF.

This chain joins TRBV29-1 and TRBJ1-1; no definite D call. V was shortened by 0 bases and J by 5 bases, with 4 bases between the two germline ends. There are 11 residues in the CDR3. Germline loops: CDR1 SQVTM, CDR2 ANQGSEA. For the CDR3, the DNA is TGCAGCGTTGAAGACAGAACTGAAGCTTTCTTT. Its protein is CSVEDRTEAFF.

A single count supports this clone. This chain uses TRBV7-9 with TRBJ2-7; TRBD2 agrees at 8 bases. CDR3 length: 14 amino acids. Unmatched junction bases numbered 15, after V lost 10 bases and J lost 7 bases. Germline CDR1 reads SEHNR; CDR2 reads FQNEAQ (reference sequence). The CDR3 is CATRGGAEVGEQYF. For the CDR3, the DNA is TGTGCCACCCGGGGGGGGGCGGAGGTGGGAGAGCAGTACTTC.

This CDR3 reads CASSFGRVGSYNEQFF. Written as DNA, the CDR3 is TGCGCCAGCTCTTTCGGGCGGGTTGGCTCCTACAATGAGCAGTTCTTC. The chain combines TRBV5-1 with TRBJ2-1; D is possibly TRBD2 (5 bases). The CDR3 sequence is 16 residues long. Trimming left V 7 bases short and J 0 bases short, with 17 bases between. Germline CDR1 SGHRS, CDR2 YFSETQ.

This clone was counted a single time. This chain links TRBV4-3 with TRBJ2-1, with a weak D call TRBD2 (5 bases). This CDR3 comprises 18 residues. V lost 0 bases, J lost 8 bases, and 23 bases lay in between. CDR1 is LGHNA, CDR2 YSLEER, per germline. CDR3 in DNA: TGCGCCAGCAGCCAAGAGGGAGTGGGTGGTGGATGGAACTATGAGCAGTTCTTC. This gives the protein CASSQEGVGGGWNYEQFF.

In this sample, this clone turned up a few times. The chain recombines TRBV10-3 with TRBJ2-6; the match to TRBD1 covers 7 bases. The CDR3 covers 18 residues. Germline V gene data show CDR1 as ENHRY and CDR2 as SYGVKD. Unmatched junction bases numbered 9, after V lost 4 bases and J lost 0 bases. CDR3 in DNA: TGTGCCATCAGTGGTACGACAGGGTTCGACTCTGGGGCCAACGTCCTGACTTTC. Protein sequence: CAISGTTGFDSGANVLTF.

The rearrangement links TRBV4-3 to TRBJ2-3; no firm D call. Trimming left V 0 bases short and J 4 bases short, with 8 bases between. The CDR3 contains 14 residues. The germline CDR1 and CDR2 sequences are LGHNA and YSLEER. The CDR3 protein is CASSQDLPADTQYF. For the CDR3, the DNA is TGCGCCAGCAGCCAAGATCTCCCCGCAGATACGCAGTATTTT.

This clone has only one observation. The gene calls are TRBV5-4 and TRBJ1-2, with TRBD1 identical over 11 bases. Germline V gene data show CDR1 as SGHNT and CDR2 as YYREEE (reference sequence). CDR3 length: 17 amino acids. J gave up 2 bases and V 4 bases, and 10 bases lay outside the gene matches. Here the CDR3 reads CASSPGQGAHENYGYTF. As DNA, the CDR3 is TGTGCCAGCAGCCCAGGACAGGGGGCGCATGAAAACTATGGCTACACCTTC.

J is TRBJ2-3 and V is TRBV7-9; 9 bases match TRBD1. The CDR3 loop spans 15 amino acids. V gave up 5 bases and J gave up 5 bases; unmatched junction bases: 8. The germline gives CDR1 SEHNR, CDR2 FQNEAQ (reference sequence). The CDR3 spells CASSLTGGIKDTQYF. The CDR3 coding sequence is TGTGCCAGCAGCCTTACAGGGGGCATTAAAGATACGCAGTATTTT.

The chain employs TRBV4-1 and TRBJ2-3; unclear D gene. The CDR3 loop spans 13 amino acids. In germline, CDR1 is MGHRA, CDR2 YSYEKL. V lost 0 bases and J lost 4, with 5 bases in between. The CDR3 protein is CASSQEAPDTQYF. The CDR3 coding sequence is TGCGCCAGCAGCCAAGAGGCCCCAGATACGCAGTATTTT.

The chain uses TRBV30 and TRBJ2-5; 12 bases map to TRBD2. V was clipped by 0 bases and J by 2 bases; unmatched bases: 4. The CDR3 consists of 16 residues. Germline V lookup: CDR1 GTSNPN, CDR2 SVGIG (reference sequence). The CDR3 here is CAWSVLGLAGQETQYF. CDR3 coding DNA: TGTGCCTGGAGTGTCCTCGGACTAGCGGGGCAAGAGACCCAGTACTTC.

There are a few counts of this clone. The chain couples TRBV9 to TRBJ2-1; the match to TRBD2 covers 7 bases. The ends lost 0 bases at V and 4 bases at J; junction bases unmatched: 7. Germline V CDR1 and CDR2: SGDLS, YYNGEE. The CDR3 contains 16 residues. CDR3 sequence reads: CASSVDRSGVYNEQFF. The CDR3 nucleotides read TGTGCCAGCAGCGTAGACCGAAGCGGGGTATACAATGAGCAGTTCTTC.

The V gene is TRBV6-6, the J gene TRBJ2-3; 8 positions agree with TRBD2. In germline, CDR1 is MNHNY, CDR2 SVGAGI (reference sequence). Germline trimming cut 4 bases from V and 2 bases from J; bases unmatched to any gene: 8. The CDR3 loop spans 16 amino acids. CDR3 coding DNA: TGTGCCAGCAGTTTAGGGACTAGGATCATCACAGATACGCAGTATTTT. Translating gives CASSLGTRIITDTQYF.

The chain employs TRBV19 and TRBJ2-7, with D possibly TRBD1 on 7 matching bases. V was trimmed by 6 bases and J by 5 bases, leaving 26 bases between them. The CDR3 is made up of 17 amino acids. The germline V gene encodes CDR1 LNHDA and CDR2 SQIVND (reference sequence). In DNA form, the CDR3 reads TGTGCCAGTAGCCCAGGGGGGACGGGCTTTTTTAGCGACGAGCAGTACTTC. Amino acids: CASSPGGTGFFSDEQYF.

V is TRBV25-1 and J is TRBJ2-5; the D gene is possibly TRBD2 (5 bases). The CDR3 has 13 residues. The V and J ends lost 4 bases and 2 bases respectively, with 8 bases between them. In germline, CDR1 is MGHDK, CDR2 SYGVNS. The CDR3 nucleotides are TGTGCCAGCAGTGTTCGGGGACAAGAGACCCAGTACTTC. Its translation: CASSVRGQETQYF. The full variable domain, in which reference TRBV25-1 and TRBJ2-5 provide the parts outside the CDR3, is EADIYQTPRYLVIGTGKKITLECSQTMGHDKMYWYQQDPGMELHLIHYSYGVNSTEKGDLSSESTVSRIRTEHFPLTLESARPSHTSQYLCASSVRGQETQYFGPGTRLLVL.

A few counts support this clone. The chain uses TRBV9 and TRBJ1-3; D perhaps matches TRBD1 (5 bases). Germline V CDR1 and CDR2: SGDLS, YYNGEE. V was trimmed by 0 bases and J by 2 bases, leaving 6 bases between them. The CDR3 has 14 residues. CDR3 nucleotide sequence: TGTGCCAGCAGCGTAGGGGGGGCTGGAAACACCATATATTTT. It translates to CASSVGGAGNTIYF.

CDR3 in DNA: TGTGCCTGGATTGGAGGGTCCTACGAGCAGTACTTC. Its translation: CAWIGGSYEQYF. The chain recombines TRBV30 with TRBJ2-7; perhaps TRBD2 as D (6 bases). The CDR3 loop spans 12 amino acids. V was pared by 4 bases and J by 1 base, with 8 bases between. Germline CDR1 is GTSNPN and CDR2 is SVGIG (reference sequence).